This T cell receptor (beta chain) was found in a study of OX40 agonist ivuxolimab in advanced cancers. Sequencing was performed with immunoSEQ multiplex PCR; in TCRdb, only in-frame clones are kept and a portion is missing. This table has about 28,000 clones, roughly 82% appearing once. Study-wide points: Clonal expansion by week 6 occurred in CD4+ and CD8+ blood T cells (at 0.1 to 3.0 mg/kg).

The CDR3 sequence is 15 residues long. The V end lost 7 bases, the J end lost 0 bases, and 13 bases lay between the germline ends. CDR1 MGHRA and CDR2 YSYEKL come from the germline V gene. With regard to this clone: Its antigen is not known.

Here the sequenced sample was CD4+ or CD8+ T cells sorted from blood, taken in a trial of the OX40 agonist ivuxolimab. The gene calls are TRBV4-1 and TRBJ2-1, with D perhaps matching TRBD2 (6 bases). The receptor comes from an adult with an advanced solid tumor such as melanoma, head and neck, liver or kidney cancer. The CDR3 protein is CASNLAPSSYNEQFF. Here the CDR3 DNA reads TGCGCCAGCAACCTAGCGCCTAGCTCCTACAATGAGCAGTTCTTC.